This TCR beta chain comes out of a study of CD8 T cells in ankylosing spondylitis. Study results and caveats: It appeared that ankylosing spondylitis blood was characterized by a TCR beta motif of under ten highly homologous variants.

The V gene's germline CDR1 is SGHRS and CDR2 YFSETQ. The CDR3 covers 12 residues. TCRdb fed the 5' RACE reads into MiXCR, producing one record per CDR3 protein. The sample lists about 540,000 distinct CDR3 sequences, about 13% occurring once. This clonotype was detected only a few times. Antigen: not known. At one end the junction does not follow the germline gene, possibly because of a read error. The receptor was isolated from a male donor with ankylosing spondylitis. This chain joins TRBV5-1 and TRBJ2-3; D remains ambiguous. The sample was blood, either unsorted or a sorted T cell fraction (not recorded which). This CDR3 reads CASSPPDPVYFF. As DNA, the CDR3 is TGCGCCAGCAGCCCGCCGGACCCGGTGTACTTTTTT.